Given below is one T cell receptor beta chain in context. Libraries were prepared by immunoSEQ multiplex PCR; TCRdb keeps only in-frame clonotypes and omits some of them. The data hold about 320,000 clones, with 85% to 90% observed a single time. The sample belongs to a study of blood T cell repertoires in COVID-19. The sample consisted of peripheral blood. This sequence originates from a woman in her 30s with COVID-19, enrolled during active disease.

The CDR3 DNA reads TGTGCCACCAGTGACACAGGGGGCCTGGCCGGGGAGCTGTTTTTT. Translation gives CATSDTGGLAGELFF. J is TRBJ2-2 and V is TRBV24-1, with 9 bases matching TRBD1. Germline V CDR1 and CDR2: KGHDR, SFDVKD. The CDR3 has 15 residues. Trimming took 4 bases from V and 6 from J; bases not matched to a gene: 5.